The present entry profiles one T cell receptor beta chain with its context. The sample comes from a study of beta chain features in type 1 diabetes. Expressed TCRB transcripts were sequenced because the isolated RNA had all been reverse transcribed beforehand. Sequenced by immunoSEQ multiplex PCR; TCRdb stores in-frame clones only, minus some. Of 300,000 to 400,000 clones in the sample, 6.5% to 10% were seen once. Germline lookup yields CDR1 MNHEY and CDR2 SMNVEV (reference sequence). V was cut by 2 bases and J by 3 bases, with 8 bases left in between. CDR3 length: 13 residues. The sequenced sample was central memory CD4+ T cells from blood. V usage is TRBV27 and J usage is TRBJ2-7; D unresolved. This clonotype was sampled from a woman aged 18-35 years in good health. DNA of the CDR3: TGTGCCAGCAGTTTAAACAGAGACTACGAGCAGTACTTC. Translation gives CASSLNRDYEQYF.